This T cell receptor beta chain was captured in a study of CD8+CD57+ T cells in acquired aplastic anemia (dated by TCRdb to 2016 to 2019). A note on the overall study: Extracted DNA from sorted CD4+ and CD8+ cells averaged around 2.9 ug, ranging from roughly 0.17 to 27.4 ug. CD8+CD57+ expansion was defined as frequency above the mean frequency observed in healthy subjects.

The paper's findings and limits, for the study overall: CD8+ Simpson's diversity did not differ significantly between patients and healthy controls (P=0.060). Although roughly 29 CD8+ CDR3 sequences were shared by patients and controls, these sequences appeared highly expressed in patients and within the immunodominant clones of patients.

This clonotype was seen at least ten times. Its recognized antigen is unknown. The record has no base qualities; no much larger clone is one base away. The patients picked for sequencing were ones in whom flow cytometry had shown an expansion of CD8+CD57+ cells. Every patient had severe acquired aplastic anemia, diagnosed using the International Study of Aplastic Anemia and Agranulocytosis and Camitta criteria. No patient had received any therapy when blood was sampled. In the study, sorted CD4+ and CD8+ blood T cells from patients with severe aplastic anemia and from healthy subjects underwent deep sequencing of TCR repertoires. Patients were enrolled under clinicaltrials.gov protocols 00001620, 01623167, 00001397, 00071045, 00081523 and 00961064 in the USA. Ficoll-Paque density gradient centrifugation was used to isolate peripheral blood mononuclear cells. Before DNA extraction, CD4+ and CD8+ T cells were sorted with FACS or magnetic beads.

Profiling of TCR beta VDJ combinations and CDR3 sequences used genomic DNA as the template. An Illumina HiSeq 2000 was the platform used for TCR repertoire sequencing. Regarding the original processing steps: TRBV/TRBJ rearrangement plots, CDR3 size and DJ length profiles, and Simpson's diversity index were used to evaluate the repertoires. The most abundant DNA sequence in the deep sequencing data was defined as the immunodominant clone. CDR3 amino acid sequences were screened for sharing across subjects and were compared with published repertoires and the VDJdb database. TCRdb trimmed the raw reads at Q25, called clones with MiXCR and kept productive beta chains. Identical CDR3 protein sequences are pooled into one entry, listed with their most common genes and DNA. The V and J calls shown here were made by TCRdb, not taken from the authors' results. The sample profile shows 120,000 or so distinct CDR3 sequences; 30% to 45% of them were found once. Roughly 3% of the sample is taken by the ten largest.

What was sequenced was sorted CD4+, CD8+, or CD8+CD57+ T cells (not recorded which) from PBMCs. The receptor's source is a human donor with aplastic anemia.

The DNA sequence is given as TGTGCCACCGCACCCGCAGGGGGAGCTGGCTACACCTTC. Translated, this gives CATAPAGGAGYTF. The chain is assembled from TRBV10-3 and TRBJ1-2; 7 bases in between match TRBD1. CDR1 and CDR2 are read off the germline V gene as ENHRY and SYGVKD. Clipping removes 10 bases from V and 7 bases from J, with 12 as the unmatched junction base count. From the cysteine up to the phenylalanine, the CDR3 has a length of 13 residues. The DNA shown is the 39-base CDR3, in frame from base 1.